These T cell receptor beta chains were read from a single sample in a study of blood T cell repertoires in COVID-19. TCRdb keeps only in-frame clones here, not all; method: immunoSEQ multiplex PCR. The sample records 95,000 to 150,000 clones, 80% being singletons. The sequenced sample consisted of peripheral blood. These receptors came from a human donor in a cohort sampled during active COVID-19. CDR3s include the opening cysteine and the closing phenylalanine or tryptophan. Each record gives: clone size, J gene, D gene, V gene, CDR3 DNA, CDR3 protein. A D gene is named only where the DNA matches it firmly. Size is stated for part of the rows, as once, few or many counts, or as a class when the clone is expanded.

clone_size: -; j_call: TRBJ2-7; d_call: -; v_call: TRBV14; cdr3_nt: TGTGCCAGCAGCCAAGAAACAGGGTACGAGCAGTACTTC; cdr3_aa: CASSQETGYEQYF
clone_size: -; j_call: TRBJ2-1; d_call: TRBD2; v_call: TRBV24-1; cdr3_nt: TGTGCCACCAGTGACCGGGGACTAGCGGGAGTTGCCTACAATGAGCAGTTCTTC; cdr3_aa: CATSDRGLAGVAYNEQFF
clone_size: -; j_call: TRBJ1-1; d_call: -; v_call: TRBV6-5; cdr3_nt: TGTGCCAGCACCCTGACCTCGTTTACAGGCGCTGAAGCTTTCTTT; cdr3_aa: CASTLTSFTGAEAFF
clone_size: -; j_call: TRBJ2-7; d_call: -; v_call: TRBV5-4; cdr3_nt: TGTGCCAGCAGCTTGGTCCCGCGTGCCTACGAGCAGTACTTC; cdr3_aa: CASSLVPRAYEQYF
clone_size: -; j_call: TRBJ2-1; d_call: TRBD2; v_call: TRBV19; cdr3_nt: TGTGCCAGTAGTACCTCAGGACTAGCGGGGGGCCCCACCTACAATGAGCAGTTCTTC; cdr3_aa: CASSTSGLAGGPTYNEQFF
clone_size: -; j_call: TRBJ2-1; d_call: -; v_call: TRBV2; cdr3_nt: TGTGCCAGCAGTGGGGTCAGGGCAAATGAGCAGTTCTTC; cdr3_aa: CASSGVRANEQFF
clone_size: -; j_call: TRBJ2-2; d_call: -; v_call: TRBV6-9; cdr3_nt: TGTGCCAGCAGTTATACCCCCGGGGTCACCGGGGAGCTGTTTTTT; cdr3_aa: CASSYTPGVTGELFF
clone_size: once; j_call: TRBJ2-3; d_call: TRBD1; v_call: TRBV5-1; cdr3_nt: TGCGCCAGCAGCGGACAGGATAGCACAGATACGCAGTATTTT; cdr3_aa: CASSGQDSTDTQYF
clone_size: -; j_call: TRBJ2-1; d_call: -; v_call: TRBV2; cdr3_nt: TGTGCCAGCAGTGAAGGGGCAGGGTCTGAGGATGAGCAGTTCTTC; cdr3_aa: CASSEGAGSEDEQFF
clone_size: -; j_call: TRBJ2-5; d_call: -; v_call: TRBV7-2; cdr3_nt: TGTGCCAGCAGAACCAGGGCCCTCCAAGAGACCCAGTACTTC; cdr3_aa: CASRTRALQETQYF
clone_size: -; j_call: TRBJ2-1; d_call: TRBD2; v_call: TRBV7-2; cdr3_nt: TGTGCCAGCAGCTTAACCGGGAGGTCCTTACGCTCCTACAATGAGCAGTTCTTC; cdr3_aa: CASSLTGRSLRSYNEQFF
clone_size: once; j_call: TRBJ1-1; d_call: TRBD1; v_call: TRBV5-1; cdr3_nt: TGCGCCAGCAGCTTTTACAGGGGGAACACTGAAGCTTTCTTT; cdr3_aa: CASSFYRGNTEAFF
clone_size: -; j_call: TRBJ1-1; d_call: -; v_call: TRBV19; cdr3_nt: TGTGCCAGTAGTATGGGGAGGTCGGACACTGAAGCTTTCTTT; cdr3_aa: CASSMGRSDTEAFF
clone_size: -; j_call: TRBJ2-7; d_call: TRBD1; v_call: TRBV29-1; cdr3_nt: TGCAGCGTTGAAGTGAGGCTCAACAGGGGATGGCTCGAGCAGTACTTC; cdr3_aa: CSVEVRLNRGWLEQYF
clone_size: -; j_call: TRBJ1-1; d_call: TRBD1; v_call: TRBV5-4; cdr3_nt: TGTGCCAGCAGCCGGGGACAGCCGAACACTGAAGCTTTCTTT; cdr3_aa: CASSRGQPNTEAFF
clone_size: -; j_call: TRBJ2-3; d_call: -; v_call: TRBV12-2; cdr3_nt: TGTGCAAGTCGCTTAGCGCCAGGGGGCGAAAAGTTCACAGATACGCAGTATTTT; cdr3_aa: CASRLAPGGEKFTDTQYF
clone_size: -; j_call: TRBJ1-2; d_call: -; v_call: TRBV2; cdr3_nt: TGTGCCAGCAGCGCCCAGGTAGACTATGGCTACACCTTC; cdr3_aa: CASSAQVDYGYTF
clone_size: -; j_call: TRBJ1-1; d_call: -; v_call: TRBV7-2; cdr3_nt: TGTGCCAGCAGCTTAGTGGGGGGGGGATACACTGAAGCTTTCTTT; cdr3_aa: CASSLVGGGYTEAFF
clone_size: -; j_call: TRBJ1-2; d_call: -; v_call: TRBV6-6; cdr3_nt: TGTGCCAGCAGTTCAACAGGTTCCTATGGCTACACCTTC; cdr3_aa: CASSSTGSYGYTF
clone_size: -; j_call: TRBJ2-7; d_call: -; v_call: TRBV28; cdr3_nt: TGTGCCAGCAGCCGGACAGCGAGCTCCTACGAGCAGTACTTC; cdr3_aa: CASSRTASSYEQYF